Following are 7 T cell receptor beta chains from one sample sequenced in a study of breast tumors, draining lymph nodes, adjacent tissues. A single record per CDR3 protein comes from TCRdb applying MiXCR to the multiplex PCR reads. The table shows 180,000 or so distinct CDR3 sequences, with 25% to 40% occurring only once. Breast cancer patients provided tissue from their axillary draining lymph nodes. The material sequenced was axillary lymph node tissue. The receptors were sampled from a female donor with breast cancer. Some clones in this sample may be carry-over from other donors' samples.

The V call is TRBV18, the J call TRBJ2-1, with 9 bases identical to TRBD2. CDR3 length equals 13 residues. Germline V CDR1 and CDR2: KGHSH, LQKENI. V gave up 4 bases and J gave up 14 bases; unmatched junction bases: 9. For the CDR3, the DNA is TGTGCCAGCTCACGGTTAGCGGGAGAGGTGGAGTTCTTC. As protein: CASSRLAGEVEFF.

Turning to this clonotype: A clone one base away is much larger, so this may be a read error. This CDR3 fails to terminate in the conserved phenylalanine or tryptophan, so it likely reflects a read error. The chain uses TRBV7-6 and TRBJ2-2, with D tentatively TRBD1 (5 bases). Trimming stripped 5 bases from V and 4 bases from J, with 5 bases between. This CDR3 is 12 amino acids long. Germline CDR1 is SGHVS and CDR2 is FNYEAQ. The CDR3 nucleotides are TGTGCCAGCAGCAGGGGCACCGGGGAGCTGTTTGTT. Protein product: CASSRGTGELFV.

This clonotype was recorded many times. This chain joins TRBV12-3 or TRBV12-4 and TRBJ1-5; no reliable D call. This CDR3 has 15 residues. With 3 bases removed from V and 0 bases from J, the gap between germline ends came to 9 bases. The CDR3 protein is CASSFGQHSNQPQHF. CDR3 DNA: TGTGCCAGCAGTTTCGGGCAACATAGCAATCAGCCCCAGCATTTT.

The chain is built from TRBV2 and TRBJ1-3; the match to TRBD1 covers 10 bases. The CDR3 spans 15 residues. Looked up from germline, CDR1 is SNHLY and CDR2 is FYNNEI. Unmatched junction bases numbered 6, after V lost 8 bases and J lost 2 bases. The CDR3 reads CASGGTGVTGNTIYF. The CDR3 DNA sequence: TGTGCCAGCGGCGGGACAGGGGTCACTGGAAACACCATATATTTT.

There are many counts of this clonotype. The V and J genes are TRBV5-4 and TRBJ2-3; perhaps TRBD1 as D (5 bases). The V end lost 5 bases, the J end lost 3 bases, and 16 bases lay between the germline ends. The V gene's germline CDR1 is SGHNT and CDR2 YYREEE (reference sequence). The CDR3 loop spans 15 amino acids. DNA for the CDR3: TGTGCCAGCAGGACGGACATCCCAGCGACAGATACGCAGTATTTT. This sequence encodes CASRTDIPATDTQYF.

This clonotype was picked up many times. The chain uses TRBV15 and TRBJ2-4; 8 bases line up with TRBD2. J gave up 0 bases and V 1 base, and 5 bases lay outside the gene matches. This CDR3 contains 17 residues. CDR1 is LNHNV, CDR2 YYDKDF, per germline (reference sequence). The DNA for the CDR3 is TGTGCCACCAGCAGAGCGGGGGGGGGGCTAGCCAAAAACATTCAGTACTTC. Its translation: CATSRAGGGLAKNIQYF.

This clonotype was seen ten or more times. This chain uses TRBV5-6 with TRBJ1-2; 7 bases map to TRBD1. Germline CDR1 and CDR2: SGHDT and YYEEEE. Trimming took 2 bases from V and 8 from J; bases not matched to a gene: 12. CDR3 length equals 15 residues. The CDR3 loop reads CASSFRDSTGEGYTF. Written as DNA, the CDR3 is TGTGCCAGCAGCTTTCGGGACAGCACGGGGGAGGGCTACACCTTC.